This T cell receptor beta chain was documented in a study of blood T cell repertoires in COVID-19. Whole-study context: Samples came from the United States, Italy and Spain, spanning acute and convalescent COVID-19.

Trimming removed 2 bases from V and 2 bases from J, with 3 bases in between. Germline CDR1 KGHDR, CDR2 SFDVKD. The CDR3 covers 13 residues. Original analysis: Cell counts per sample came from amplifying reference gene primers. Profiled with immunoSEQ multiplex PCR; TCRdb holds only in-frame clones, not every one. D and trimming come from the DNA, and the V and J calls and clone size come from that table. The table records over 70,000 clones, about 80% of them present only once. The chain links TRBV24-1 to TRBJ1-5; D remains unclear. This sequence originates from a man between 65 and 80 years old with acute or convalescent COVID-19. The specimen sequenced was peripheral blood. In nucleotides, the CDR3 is TGTGCCACCAGTGATTCGGGCAATCAGCCCCAGCATTTT. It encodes CATSDSGNQPQHF.